This T cell receptor beta chain was recorded in a study of T-cell reconstitution after alpha-beta-depleted transplantation in children. The TCRbeta library was prepared with unique molecular identifiers. TCRdb re-derived calls from the PCR reads in MiXCR, one entry per CDR3 protein. The sample holds 500,000 to 600,000 distinct CDR3 sequences, approximately 16% seen once. Notes on this clonotype: A junction boundary mismatches the germline segment, possibly from a read error.

The CDR3 spans 13 residues. The germline gives CDR1 SQVTM, CDR2 ANQGSEA. The sequencing used PBMCs from the stem cell graft donor, collected from the stem cell graft. This TCR was recovered from a human donor who donated a stem cell graft to a child with acute lymphoblastic leukemia. The chain links TRBV29-1 to TRBJ2-7, with 9 positions matching TRBD1. The chain's CDR3 is CSVEGTGTHEQYF. CDR3 bases: TGCAGCGTGGAAGGGACAGGGACCCACGAGCAGTACTTC.